Following are 17 T cell receptor beta chains from one sample sequenced in a study of patients and donors after allogeneic stem cell transplantation. TCRdb recomputed calls from the RT-PCR reads with MiXCR, one row per CDR3 protein. The table shows about 960,000 distinct CDR3 sequences, with under 20% occurring only once. Sequencing was performed on blood, either unsorted or a sorted T cell fraction (not recorded which). The source of these receptors is a human donor who was either an allogeneic HSCT recipient or a stem cell or donor lymphocyte infusion donor (not recorded which). It is not recorded whose cells these are; they may come from a transplant donor.

This clonotype has more than one count but fewer than ten. V gene TRBV27 combines with J gene TRBJ1-5; D may be TRBD1 (6 bases). In germline, CDR1 is MNHEY, CDR2 SMNVEV (reference sequence). V lost 0 bases, J lost 6 bases, and 12 bases lay in between. This CDR3 is 15 amino acids long. This CDR3 is CASSLSYRVGQPQHF. As DNA, the CDR3 is TGTGCCAGCAGTTTATCCTACAGGGTAGGTCAGCCCCAGCATTTT.

This chain links TRBV27 with TRBJ1-5; 7 bases are shared with TRBD1. The germline V gene has CDR1 MNHEY and CDR2 SMNVEV (reference sequence). With V trimmed by 5 bases and J by 2 bases, 9 bases remained unmatched. The CDR3 has 16 residues. This CDR3 reads CASSPHQGEGNQPQHF. The CDR3 DNA follows: TGTGCCAGCAGTCCCCACCAGGGGGAGGGCAATCAGCCCCAGCATTTT.

The chain is built from TRBV5-1 and TRBJ2-6; no definite D call. V dropped 5 bases and J dropped 4 bases, with 16 bases sitting between them. The CDR3 is 16 amino acids. CDR1 and CDR2 (germline): SGHRS, YFSETQ. The CDR3 loop is CASSPVPGAGANVLTF. CDR3 sequence (DNA): TGCGCCAGCAGTCCGGTGCCAGGTGCAGGGGCCAACGTCCTGACTTTC.

J is TRBJ2-7 and V is TRBV4-3, with TRBD1 identical over 8 bases. Germline V gene data show CDR1 as LGHNA and CDR2 as YSLEER. The ends lost 0 bases at V and 2 bases at J; junction bases unmatched: 9. The CDR3 runs 17 residues. CDR3 residues: CASSQDTMTGETYEQYF. For the CDR3, the DNA is TGCGCCAGCAGCCAAGATACAATGACAGGGGAGACCTACGAGCAGTACTTC.

A few counts support this clonotype. The chain combines TRBV20-1 with TRBJ1-1; possibly TRBD1 for D (5 bases). This CDR3 has 13 residues. Germline values: CDR1 DFQATT, CDR2 SNEGSKA (reference sequence). V gave up 6 bases and J gave up 6 bases, with 17 bases separating them. CDR3 sequence (DNA): TGCAGTGCCTGGTCGGGGGGATGGGCTGAAGCTTTCTTT. This codes for CSAWSGGWAEAFF.

The chain links TRBV20-1 to TRBJ1-3; a weak D match, TRBD1 (6 bases). Trimming took 5 bases from V and 6 from J, leaving 17 bases between them. Germline loops: CDR1 DFQATT, CDR2 SNEGSKA (reference sequence). This CDR3 comprises 14 residues. The CDR3: CSASEAGVENTIYF. CDR3 coding DNA: TGCAGTGCTTCAGAGGCAGGGGTCGAAAACACCATATATTTT.

Only a few counts were recorded for this clonotype. The rearrangement uses TRBV12-3 or TRBV12-4 and TRBJ2-2; 10 bases map to TRBD1. The CDR3 loop spans 20 amino acids. The V and J ends lost 6 bases and 0 bases, in that order; junction bases with no gene match: 16. CDR3 protein: CASRPDRGSLLGPNTGELFF. The CDR3 DNA reads as TGTGCCAGCAGGCCGGACAGGGGGAGCCTGTTAGGACCGAACACCGGGGAGCTGTTTTTT.

This sequence joins TRBV6-2 or TRBV6-3 and TRBJ2-3; maybe TRBD1 (5 bases). The CDR3 runs 16 residues. V was clipped by 6 bases and J by 0 bases, with 16 bases between them. The germline V gene encodes CDR1 MNHEY and CDR2 SVGEGT. CDR3 loop: CASRLRWGFSTDTQYF. The CDR3 coding sequence is TGTGCCAGCAGGTTAAGGTGGGGCTTCAGCACAGATACGCAGTATTTT.

This clonotype appeared a few times. V usage is TRBV4-1 and J usage is TRBJ2-7; 9 bases line up with TRBD2. V was clipped by 1 base and J by 2 bases; unmatched bases: 3. CDR3 size: 15 residues. CDR1 and CDR2 (germline): MGHRA, YSYEKL. The CDR3 DNA follows: TGCGCCAGCAGCCAAGCTCTAGCGGGGACCTACGAGCAGTACTTC. It translates to CASSQALAGTYEQYF.

This clonotype was seen a few times. The rearrangement uses TRBV9 and TRBJ2-3; D unresolved. This CDR3 has 13 residues. V was trimmed by 1 base and J by 4 bases, leaving 7 bases between them. Germline-derived CDR1 and CDR2 are SGDLS and YYNGEE. The CDR3: CASSVRVSDTQYF. As DNA, the CDR3 is TGTGCCAGCAGCGTAAGGGTTTCAGATACGCAGTATTTT.

The chain is built from TRBV4-1 and TRBJ2-1, with D possibly being TRBD2 (6 bases). The germline V and J ends were trimmed by 1 base and 3 bases, with 16 bases remaining between them. Germline CDR1 and CDR2: MGHRA and YSYEKL. This CDR3 is 17 amino acids long. CDR3 sequence (DNA): TGCGCCAGCAGCCAAGTTCTGGTAGCGGAAAACTACAATGAGCAGTTCTTC. Protein sequence: CASSQVLVAENYNEQFF.

The rearrangement joins TRBV24-1 to TRBJ2-3; 11 bases line up with TRBD2. V lost 4 bases, J lost 3 bases, and 5 bases stayed unmatched. Germline values: CDR1 KGHDR, CDR2 SFDVKD. The CDR3 has 16 residues. The DNA for the CDR3 is TGTGCCACCAGTGACTTGACTAGCGGGAAGACAGATACGCAGTATTTT. This codes for CATSDLTSGKTDTQYF.

The chain employs TRBV24-1 and TRBJ2-1; D tentatively reads TRBD1 or TRBD2 (5 bases each). V was clipped by 4 bases and J by 3 bases, with 6 bases between them. This CDR3 spans 13 amino acids. Looked up from germline, CDR1 is KGHDR and CDR2 is SFDVKD. The CDR3 region has the DNA TGTGCCACCAGTGAGAGGGGCTACAATGAGCAGTTCTTC. Its protein product is CATSERGYNEQFF.

This clonotype occurred a few times. The chain uses TRBV24-1 and TRBJ2-7; 7 bases fit TRBD1. The CDR3 is 16 amino acids. Germline CDR1 reads KGHDR; CDR2 reads SFDVKD. Trimming cost V 5 bases and J 5 bases; bases outside gene matches: 14. CDR3 sequence: CATSAPGQSGRHEQYF. CDR3 nucleotide sequence: TGTGCCACCAGTGCCCCGGGACAGTCCGGGCGTCACGAGCAGTACTTC.

This clonotype was counted many times. The chain joins TRBV5-1 to TRBJ2-4; either TRBD1 or TRBD2 may fit D (7 bases each). This CDR3 is built from 14 residues. V was trimmed by 3 bases and J by 7 bases, leaving 14 bases between them. Germline lookup yields CDR1 SGHRS and CDR2 YFSETQ. CDR3 sequence reads: CASSSRGGGNIQYF. CDR3 DNA sequence: TGCGCCAGCAGCTCCAGGGGGGGAGGGAACATTCAGTACTTC. The full variable domain, completed using reference TRBV5-1 and TRBJ2-4, is KAGVTQTPRYLIKTRGQQVTLSCSPISGHRSVSWYQQTPGQGLQFLFEYFSETQRNKGNFPGRFSGRQFSNSRSEMNVSTLELGDSALYLCASSSRGGGNIQYFGAGTRLSVL.

The chain is built from TRBV10-3 and TRBJ2-1; D call uncertain. The V end was cut by 4 bases, the J end by 3 bases, with 4 bases between. Germline V gene sequence: CDR1 ENHRY, CDR2 SYGVKD. This CDR3 is 12 amino acids long. The CDR3 protein is CAISGHYNEQFF. The CDR3 coding sequence is TGTGCCATCAGTGGGCACTACAATGAGCAGTTCTTC.

The gene calls are TRBV5-1 and TRBJ2-2; the D is unclear. V was cut by 4 bases and J by 11 bases, with 21 bases left in between. Per germline, CDR1 SGHRS and CDR2 YFSETQ. This CDR3 is 15 amino acids long. This chain's CDR3 is CASSHAPGPERELFF. The DNA of the CDR3 is TGCGCCAGCAGCCACGCCCCCGGGCCGGAGAGAGAGCTGTTTTTT.